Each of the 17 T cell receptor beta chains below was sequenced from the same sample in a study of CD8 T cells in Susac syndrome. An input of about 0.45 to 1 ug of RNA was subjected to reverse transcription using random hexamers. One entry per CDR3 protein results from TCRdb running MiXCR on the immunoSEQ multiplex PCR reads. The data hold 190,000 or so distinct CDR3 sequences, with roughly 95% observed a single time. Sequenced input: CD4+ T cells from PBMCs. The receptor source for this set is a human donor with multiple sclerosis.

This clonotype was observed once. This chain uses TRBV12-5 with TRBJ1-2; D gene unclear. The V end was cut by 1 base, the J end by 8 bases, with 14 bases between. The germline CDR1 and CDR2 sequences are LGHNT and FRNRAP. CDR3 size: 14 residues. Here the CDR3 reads CASGLARSRVGYTF. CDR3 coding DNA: TGTGCTAGTGGTTTGGCTCGGAGTAGGGTAGGCTACACCTTC.

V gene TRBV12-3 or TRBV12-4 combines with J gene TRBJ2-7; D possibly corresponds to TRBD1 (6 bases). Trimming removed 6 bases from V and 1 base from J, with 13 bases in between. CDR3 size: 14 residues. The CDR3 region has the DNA TGTGCCAGCAGGACAGGCAGCTCATCCTACGAGCAGTACTTC. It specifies CASRTGSSSYEQYF.

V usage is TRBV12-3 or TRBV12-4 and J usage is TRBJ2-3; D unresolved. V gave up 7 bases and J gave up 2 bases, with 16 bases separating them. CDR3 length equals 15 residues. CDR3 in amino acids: CASKPGTGFTDTQYF. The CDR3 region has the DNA TGTGCCAGCAAGCCGGGTACGGGCTTCACAGATACGCAGTATTTT.

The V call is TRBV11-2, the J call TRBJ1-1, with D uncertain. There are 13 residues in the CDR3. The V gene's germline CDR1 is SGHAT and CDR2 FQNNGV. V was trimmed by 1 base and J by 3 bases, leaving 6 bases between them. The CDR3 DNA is TGTGCCAGCAGCTTAGTTACGGACACTGAAGCTTTCTTT. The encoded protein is CASSLVTDTEAFF.

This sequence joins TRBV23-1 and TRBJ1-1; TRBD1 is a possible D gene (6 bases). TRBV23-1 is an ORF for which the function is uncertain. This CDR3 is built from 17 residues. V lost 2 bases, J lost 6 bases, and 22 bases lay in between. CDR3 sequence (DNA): TGCGCCAGCAGTCAAGGGCTTGTCAGGGGATGCTACCCTGAAGCTTTCTTT. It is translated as CASSQGLVRGCYPEAFF.

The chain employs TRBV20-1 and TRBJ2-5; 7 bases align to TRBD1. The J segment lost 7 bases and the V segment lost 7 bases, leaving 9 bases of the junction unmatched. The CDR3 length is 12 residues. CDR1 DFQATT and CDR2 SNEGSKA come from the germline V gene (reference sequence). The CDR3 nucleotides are TGCAGTGGCCAGACAGGGCTTCGGACCCAGTACTTC. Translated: CSGQTGLRTQYF.

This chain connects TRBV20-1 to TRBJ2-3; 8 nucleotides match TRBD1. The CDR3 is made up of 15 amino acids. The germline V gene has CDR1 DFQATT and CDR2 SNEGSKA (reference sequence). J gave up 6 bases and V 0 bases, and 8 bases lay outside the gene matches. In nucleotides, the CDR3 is TGCAGTGCTAGAGATTTCGGGACAGGCGTGGATACGCAGTATTTT. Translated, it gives CSARDFGTGVDTQYF.

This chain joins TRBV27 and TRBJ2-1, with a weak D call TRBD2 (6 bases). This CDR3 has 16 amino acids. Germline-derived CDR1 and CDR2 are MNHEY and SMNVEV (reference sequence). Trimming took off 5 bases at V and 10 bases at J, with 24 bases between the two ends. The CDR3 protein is CASSPLEANLRGEQFF. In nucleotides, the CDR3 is TGTGCCAGCAGTCCCCTGGAAGCGAACCTCCGGGGGGAGCAGTTCTTC.

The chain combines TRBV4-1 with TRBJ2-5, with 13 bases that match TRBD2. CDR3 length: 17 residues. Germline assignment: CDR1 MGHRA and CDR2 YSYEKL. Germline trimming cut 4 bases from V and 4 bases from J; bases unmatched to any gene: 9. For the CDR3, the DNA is TGCGCCAGCAGCCCCCTTCCCGGACTAGCGGGAGTAGAGACCCAGTACTTC. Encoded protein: CASSPLPGLAGVETQYF.

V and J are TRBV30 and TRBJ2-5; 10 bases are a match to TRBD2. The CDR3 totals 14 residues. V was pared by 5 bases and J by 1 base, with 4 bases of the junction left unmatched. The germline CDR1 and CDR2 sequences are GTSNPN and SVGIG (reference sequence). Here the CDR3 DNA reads TGTGCCTGGGGGAGACTAGCGGGCCAAGAGACCCAGTACTTC. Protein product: CAWGRLAGQETQYF.

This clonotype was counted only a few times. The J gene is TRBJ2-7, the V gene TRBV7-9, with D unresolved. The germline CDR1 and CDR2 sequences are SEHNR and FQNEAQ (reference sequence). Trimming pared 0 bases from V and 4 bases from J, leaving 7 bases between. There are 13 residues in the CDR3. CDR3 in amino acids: CASSLAGRYEQYF. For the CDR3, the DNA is TGTGCCAGCAGCTTAGCGGGAAGGTACGAGCAGTACTTC.

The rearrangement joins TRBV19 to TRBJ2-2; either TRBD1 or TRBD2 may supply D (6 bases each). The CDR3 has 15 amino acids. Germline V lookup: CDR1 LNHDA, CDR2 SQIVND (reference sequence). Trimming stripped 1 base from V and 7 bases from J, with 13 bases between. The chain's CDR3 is CASSIATGRSGELFF. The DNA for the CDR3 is TGTGCCAGTAGTATAGCCACAGGGAGGAGCGGGGAGCTGTTTTTT.

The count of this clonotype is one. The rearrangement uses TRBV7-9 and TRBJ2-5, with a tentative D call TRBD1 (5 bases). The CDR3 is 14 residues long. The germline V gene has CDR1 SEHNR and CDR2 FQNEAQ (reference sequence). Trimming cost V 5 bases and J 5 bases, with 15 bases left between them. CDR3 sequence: CASSRIGVEETQYF. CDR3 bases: TGTGCCAGCAGCCGGATAGGGGTTGAGGAGACCCAGTACTTC.

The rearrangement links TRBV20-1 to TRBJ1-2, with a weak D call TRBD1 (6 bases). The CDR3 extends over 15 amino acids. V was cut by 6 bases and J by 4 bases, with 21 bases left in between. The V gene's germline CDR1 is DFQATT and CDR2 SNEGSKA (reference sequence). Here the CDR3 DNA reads TGCAGTGCGGGGTCGGGACATCGCGAACCCTATGGCTACACCTTC. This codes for CSAGSGHREPYGYTF.

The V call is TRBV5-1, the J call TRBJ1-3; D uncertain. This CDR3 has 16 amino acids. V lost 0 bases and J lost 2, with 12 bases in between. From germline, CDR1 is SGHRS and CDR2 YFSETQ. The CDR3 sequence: CASSLARADTGNTIYF. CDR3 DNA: TGCGCCAGCAGCTTGGCCCGCGCCGATACTGGAAACACCATATATTTT. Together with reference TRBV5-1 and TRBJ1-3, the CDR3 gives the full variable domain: KAGVTQTPRYLIKTRGQQVTLSCSPISGHRSVSWYQQTPGQGLQFLFEYFSETQRNKGNFPGRFSGRQFSNSRSEMNVSTLELGDSALYLCASSLARADTGNTIYFGEGSWLTVV.

The CDR3 sequence: CASSLDGQGAFGYTF. CDR3 coding DNA: TGTGCCAGCAGCTTGGATGGTCAGGGGGCGTTTGGCTACACCTTC. This chain joins TRBV5-4 and TRBJ1-2, with 8 nucleotides matching TRBD1. Germline V gene sequence: CDR1 SGHNT, CDR2 YYREEE (reference sequence). The CDR3 has 15 residues. V lost 0 bases, J lost 7 bases, and 8 bases stayed unmatched.

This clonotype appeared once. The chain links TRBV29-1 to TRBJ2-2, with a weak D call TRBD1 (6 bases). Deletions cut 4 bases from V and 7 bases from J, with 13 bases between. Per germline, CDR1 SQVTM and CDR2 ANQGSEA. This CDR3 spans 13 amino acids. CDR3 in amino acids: CSVAGAKGGELFF. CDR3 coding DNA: TGCAGCGTTGCAGGGGCTAAGGGCGGGGAGCTGTTTTTT.